This T cell receptor (beta chain) was sequenced in a study of radiotherapy plus CTLA-4 blockade in lung cancer. As for the study in general: The study recorded objective responses in roughly 20% of patients and disease control in approximately 31%. Overall study results and limits: In blood, early T cell clone dynamics reportedly predicted response best, together with interferon-beta. Blood saw expansion of tumor-derived TCR clones after radiotherapy plus ipilimumab.

The germline V gene encodes CDR1 LNHDA and CDR2 SQIVND (reference sequence). This CDR3 has 12 amino acids. V was clipped by 5 bases and J by 2 bases, with 6 bases between them. This clone was picked up a small number of times. Its specificity is not known. Clones were read by immunoSEQ multiplex PCR, and TCRdb kept only the in-frame ones, dropping some. The sample has some 74,000 clones, 78% seen once; the top ten hold roughly 7%. This sequence originates from a human donor with non-small cell lung cancer who had a complete response to radiotherapy plus ipilimumab. The gene calls are TRBV19 and TRBJ1-1; D gene ambiguous. Here the sequenced sample was peripheral blood, taken from a patient treated with radiotherapy plus ipilimumab. Written as DNA, the CDR3 is TGTGCCAGTAGTCAAACAAACACTGAAGCTTTCTTT. Protein sequence: CASSQTNTEAFF.